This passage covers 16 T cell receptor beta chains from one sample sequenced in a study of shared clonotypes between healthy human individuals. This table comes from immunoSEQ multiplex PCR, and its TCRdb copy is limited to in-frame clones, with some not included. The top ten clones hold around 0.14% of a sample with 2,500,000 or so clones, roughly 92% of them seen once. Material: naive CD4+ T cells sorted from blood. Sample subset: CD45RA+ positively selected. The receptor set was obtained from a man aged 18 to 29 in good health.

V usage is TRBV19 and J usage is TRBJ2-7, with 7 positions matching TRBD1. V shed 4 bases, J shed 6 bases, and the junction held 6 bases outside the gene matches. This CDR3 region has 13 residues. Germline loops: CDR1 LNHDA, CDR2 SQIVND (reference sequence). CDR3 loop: CASSTQQGTEQYF. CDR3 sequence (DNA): TGTGCCAGTAGTACCCAACAGGGGACCGAGCAGTACTTC.

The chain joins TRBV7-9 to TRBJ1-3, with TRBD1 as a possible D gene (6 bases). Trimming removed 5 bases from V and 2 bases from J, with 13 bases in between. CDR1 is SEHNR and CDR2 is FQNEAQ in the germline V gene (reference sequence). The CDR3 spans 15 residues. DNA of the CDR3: TGTGCCAGCAGCGCGTTAGGGGGAACTGGAAACACCATATATTTT. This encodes CASSALGGTGNTIYF.

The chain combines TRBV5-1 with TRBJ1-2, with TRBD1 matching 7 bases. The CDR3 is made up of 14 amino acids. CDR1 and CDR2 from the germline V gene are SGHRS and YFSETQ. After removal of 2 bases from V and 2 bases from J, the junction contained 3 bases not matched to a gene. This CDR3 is CASSFQQGNYGYTF. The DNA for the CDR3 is TGCGCCAGCAGCTTTCAACAGGGGAACTATGGCTACACCTTC.

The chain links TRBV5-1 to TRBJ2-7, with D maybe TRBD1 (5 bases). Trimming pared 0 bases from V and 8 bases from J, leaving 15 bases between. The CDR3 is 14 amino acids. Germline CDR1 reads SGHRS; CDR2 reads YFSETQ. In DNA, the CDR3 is TGCGCCAGCAGCTTGGGACAGATCACGATGCAGCAGTACTTC. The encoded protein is CASSLGQITMQQYF.

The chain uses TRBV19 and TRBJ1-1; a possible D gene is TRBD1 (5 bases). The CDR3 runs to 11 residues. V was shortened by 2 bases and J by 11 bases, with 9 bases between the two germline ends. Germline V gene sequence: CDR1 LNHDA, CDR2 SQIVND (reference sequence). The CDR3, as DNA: TGTGCCAGTAGTATATCAGGGTGGGCTTTCTTT. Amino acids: CASSISGWAFF.

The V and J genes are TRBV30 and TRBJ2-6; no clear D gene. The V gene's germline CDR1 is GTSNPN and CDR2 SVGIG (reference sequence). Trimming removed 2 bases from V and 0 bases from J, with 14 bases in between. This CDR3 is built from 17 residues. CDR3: CAWSLIRTSSGANVLTF. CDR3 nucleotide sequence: TGTGCCTGGAGTCTTATCCGAACATCCTCTGGGGCCAACGTCCTGACTTTC.

CDR3 in amino acids: CASSLTGGPGFSGANVLTF. The CDR3 region has the DNA TGTGCCAGCAGCTTGACGGGCGGCCCTGGCTTCTCTGGGGCCAACGTCCTGACTTTC. V is TRBV5-4 and J is TRBJ2-6; D gene unclear. The germline gives CDR1 SGHNT, CDR2 YYREEE (reference sequence). The CDR3 contains 19 residues. Trimming removed 1 base at V and 0 bases at J, with 17 bases between.

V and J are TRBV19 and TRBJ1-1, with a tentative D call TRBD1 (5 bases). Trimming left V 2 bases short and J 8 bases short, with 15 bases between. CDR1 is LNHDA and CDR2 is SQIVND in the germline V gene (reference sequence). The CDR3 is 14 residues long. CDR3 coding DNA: TGTGCCAGTAGTATACTTGGGACGACCTTCGAAGCTTTCTTT. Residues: CASSILGTTFEAFF.

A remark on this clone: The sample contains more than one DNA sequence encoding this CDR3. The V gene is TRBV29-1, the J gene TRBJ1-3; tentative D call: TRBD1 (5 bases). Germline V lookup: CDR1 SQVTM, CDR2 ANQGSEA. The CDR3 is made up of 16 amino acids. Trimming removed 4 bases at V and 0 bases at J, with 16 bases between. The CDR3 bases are TGCAGCGTTGGGAAGGGGACGGGGGACTCTGGAAACACCATATATTTT. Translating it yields CSVGKGTGDSGNTIYF.

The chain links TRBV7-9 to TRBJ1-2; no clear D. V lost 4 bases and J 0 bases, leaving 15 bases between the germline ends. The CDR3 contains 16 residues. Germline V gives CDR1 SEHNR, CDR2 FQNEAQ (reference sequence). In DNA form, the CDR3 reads TGTGCCAGCAGCTCATCCCCAGGCCCCTCTAACTATGGCTACACCTTC. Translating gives CASSSSPGPSNYGYTF. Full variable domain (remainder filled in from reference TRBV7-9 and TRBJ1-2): DTGVSQNPRHKITKRGQNVTFRCDPISEHNRLYWYRQTLGQGPEFLTYFQNEAQLEKSRLLSDRFSAERPKGSFSTLEIQRTEQGDSAMYLCASSSSPGPSNYGYTFGSGTRLTVV.

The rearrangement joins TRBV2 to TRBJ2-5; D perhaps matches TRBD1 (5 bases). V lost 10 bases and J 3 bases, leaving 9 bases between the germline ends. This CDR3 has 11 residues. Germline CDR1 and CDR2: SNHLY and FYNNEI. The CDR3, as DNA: TGTGCCACCAGACAGAAAGAGACCCAGTACTTC. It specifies CATRQKETQYF.

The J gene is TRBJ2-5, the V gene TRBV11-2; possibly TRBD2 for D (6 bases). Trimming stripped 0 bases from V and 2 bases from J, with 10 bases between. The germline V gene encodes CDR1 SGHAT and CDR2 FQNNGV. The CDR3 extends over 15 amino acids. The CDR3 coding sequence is TGTGCCAGCAGCTTAGATTCTGGAGGGCAAGAGACCCAGTACTTC. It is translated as CASSLDSGGQETQYF.

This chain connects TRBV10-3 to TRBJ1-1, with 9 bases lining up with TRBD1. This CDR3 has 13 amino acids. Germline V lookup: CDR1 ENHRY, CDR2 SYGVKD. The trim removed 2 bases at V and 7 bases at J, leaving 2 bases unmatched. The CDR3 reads CAISEGQGLEAFF. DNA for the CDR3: TGTGCCATCAGTGAGGGACAGGGGCTTGAAGCTTTCTTT.

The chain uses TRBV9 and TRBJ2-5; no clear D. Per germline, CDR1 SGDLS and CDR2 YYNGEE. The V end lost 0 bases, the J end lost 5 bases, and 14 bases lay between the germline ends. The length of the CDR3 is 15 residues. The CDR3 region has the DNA TGTGCCAGCAGCGTAGGACTGGACCCTCAGGAGACCCAGTACTTC. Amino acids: CASSVGLDPQETQYF.

CDR3 nucleotide sequence: TGTGCCAGCAGTTACGACCGCTTGGGTGATCCCCTCCACTTT. Residues: CASSYDRLGDPLHF. The rearrangement links TRBV6-5 to TRBJ1-6; D is unresolved. This CDR3 contains 14 residues. The germline V gene has CDR1 MNHEY and CDR2 SVGAGI. V shed 2 bases and J shed 13 bases, with 15 bases lying between them.

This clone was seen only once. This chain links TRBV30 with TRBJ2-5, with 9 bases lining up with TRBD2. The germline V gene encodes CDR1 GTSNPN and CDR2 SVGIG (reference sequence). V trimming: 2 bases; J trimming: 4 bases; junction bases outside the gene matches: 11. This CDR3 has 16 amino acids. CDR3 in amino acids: CAWSHGGGGAPETQYF. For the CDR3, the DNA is TGTGCCTGGAGTCACGGGGGCGGGGGGGCCCCAGAGACCCAGTACTTC.